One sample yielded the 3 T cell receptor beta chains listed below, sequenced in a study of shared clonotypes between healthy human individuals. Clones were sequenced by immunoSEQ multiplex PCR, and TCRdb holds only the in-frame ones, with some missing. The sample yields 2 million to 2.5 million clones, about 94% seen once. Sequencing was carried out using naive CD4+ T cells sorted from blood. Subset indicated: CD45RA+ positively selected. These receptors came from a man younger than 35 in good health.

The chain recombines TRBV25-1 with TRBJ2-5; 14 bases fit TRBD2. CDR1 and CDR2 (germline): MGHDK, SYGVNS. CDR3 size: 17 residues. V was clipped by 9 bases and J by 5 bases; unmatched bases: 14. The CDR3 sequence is CASSIQGLAGARETQYF. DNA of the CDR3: TGTGCCAGTTCGATACAGGGACTAGCGGGAGCCCGGGAGACCCAGTACTTC. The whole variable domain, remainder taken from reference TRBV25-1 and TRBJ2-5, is EADIYQTPRYLVIGTGKKITLECSQTMGHDKMYWYQQDPGMELHLIHYSYGVNSTEKGDLSSESTVSRIRTEHFPLTLESARPSHTSQYLCASSIQGLAGARETQYFGPGTRLLVL.

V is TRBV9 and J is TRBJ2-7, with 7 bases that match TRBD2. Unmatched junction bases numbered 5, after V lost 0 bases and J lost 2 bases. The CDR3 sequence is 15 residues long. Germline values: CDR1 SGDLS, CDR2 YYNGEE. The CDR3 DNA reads TGTGCCAGCAGCGTAGGGGGAGGGTGGACCTACGAGCAGTACTTC. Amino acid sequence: CASSVGGGWTYEQYF.

The CDR3 DNA is TGTGCCATCAGCCCAGAAGCGGGAGAAATATACGAGCAGTACTTC. Amino acids: CAISPEAGEIYEQYF. The gene calls are TRBV10-3 and TRBJ2-7; 8 bases are a match to TRBD2. V trimming: 6 bases; J trimming: 4 bases; junction bases outside the gene matches: 11. In germline, CDR1 is ENHRY, CDR2 SYGVKD. The CDR3 is 15 amino acids.